Below, 18 T cell receptor beta chains from the same sample are listed, as sequenced in a study of blood T cells in healthy people across ages. A second PCR of 7 to 11 cycles used a sample-barcoded 5' primer and a J-beta primer mix. TCRdb reprocessed the 5' RACE reads with MiXCR, giving one entry per CDR3 protein. The sample holds roughly 800,000 distinct CDR3 sequences, roughly 60% seen once. The sequenced sample was blood. Every receptor here comes from a man younger than 45 in good health.

The chain employs TRBV6-5 and TRBJ2-1; TRBD1 matches 7 bases. Germline V lookup: CDR1 MNHEY, CDR2 SVGAGI. The ends lost 0 bases at V and 6 bases at J; junction bases unmatched: 8. CDR3 size: 16 residues. The CDR3 DNA reads TGTGCCAGCAGTTACTCGGGGCAGGGGGACACCAATGAGCAGTTCTTC. It is translated as CASSYSGQGDTNEQFF.

V and J are TRBV6-5 and TRBJ1-2, with TRBD1 as a possible D gene (5 bases). The ends were cut back, 5 bases at V and 7 bases at J, with 17 bases in the middle. The CDR3 length is 14 residues. Germline loops: CDR1 MNHEY, CDR2 SVGAGI. In DNA form, the CDR3 reads TGTGCCAGCAGTACTCAGGGTTATAGCGCTGGCTACACCTTC. This encodes CASSTQGYSAGYTF.

Only one count was recorded for this clonotype. This rearrangement joins TRBV24-1 to TRBJ2-3; possibly TRBD1 for D (5 bases). V was pared by 3 bases and J by 6 bases, with 15 bases between. Germline V lookup: CDR1 KGHDR, CDR2 SFDVKD. This CDR3 region has 15 residues. Written as DNA, the CDR3 is TGTGCCACCAGTGATCCCCGAGCAGGGTGGGATACGCAGTATTTT. Translation gives CATSDPRAGWDTQYF.

V is TRBV28 and J is TRBJ2-1; 11 bases line up with TRBD2. Germline lookup yields CDR1 MDHEN and CDR2 SYDVKM. V lost 6 bases, J lost 2 bases, and 0 bases stayed unmatched. The CDR3 has 14 amino acids. DNA of the CDR3: TGTGCCAGCAGGACTAGCGGGACCTACAATGAGCAGTTCTTC. Its protein product is CASRTSGTYNEQFF.

This clonotype was counted between two and nine times. The rearrangement uses TRBV27 and TRBJ2-4; possibly TRBD2 for D (5 bases). Gene TRBJ2-7 matches the end of the DNA better, so the J call may be wrong. Germline V gene data show CDR1 as MNHEY and CDR2 as SMNVEV (reference sequence). The CDR3 sequence is 13 residues long. The chain's CDR3 is CASSLGWGDEQYF. DNA for the CDR3: TGTGCCAGCAGTTTGGGCTGGGGAGACGAGCAGTACTTC.

There are a few counts of this clonotype. The chain employs TRBV7-2 and TRBJ2-3; the D gene could be TRBD1 or TRBD2 (5 bases each). This CDR3 comprises 15 residues. V was shortened by 4 bases and J by 3 bases, with 14 bases between the two germline ends. Germline-derived CDR1 and CDR2 are SGHTA and FQGNSA. CDR3 sequence: CASSSLGERTDTQYF. The CDR3 DNA reads as TGTGCCAGCAGCTCATTGGGGGAGCGGACAGATACGCAGTATTTT.

This chain connects TRBV12-3 or TRBV12-4 to TRBJ1-2; the D gene is possibly TRBD1 (5 bases). The CDR3 has 13 amino acids. The ends were cut back, 5 bases at V and 4 bases at J, with 11 bases in the middle. CDR3 in DNA: TGTGCCAGCAGTCCAGGGTTTGTCTATGGCTACACCTTC. Its translation: CASSPGFVYGYTF.

This clonotype was recorded a few times. The chain employs TRBV9 and TRBJ2-1, with D perhaps matching TRBD2 (6 bases). The CDR3 is 12 amino acids. Germline CDR1 SGDLS, CDR2 YYNGEE. The germline V and J ends were trimmed by 0 bases and 14 bases, with 12 bases remaining between them. CDR3 loop: CASSVGSQREFF. CDR3 bases: TGTGCCAGCAGCGTAGGTTCTCAGCGGGAGTTCTTC.

This chain uses TRBV10-3 with TRBJ1-2, with D possibly being TRBD1 (6 bases). With 4 bases removed from V and 1 base from J, the gap between germline ends came to 13 bases. CDR1 is ENHRY, CDR2 SYGVKD, per germline. The CDR3 loop spans 15 amino acids. DNA of the CDR3: TGTGCCATCAGTGCCCGGGACAACAGTAACTATGGCTACACCTTC. This sequence encodes CAISARDNSNYGYTF.

The chain combines TRBV15 with TRBJ2-3; D is possibly TRBD1 or TRBD2 (5 bases each). The germline V gene has CDR1 LNHNV and CDR2 YYDKDF (reference sequence). The length of the CDR3 is 16 residues. V was clipped by 6 bases and J by 8 bases, with 24 bases between them. The DNA of the CDR3 is TGTGCCACCAGAGACCTCGCCGGGGCCGGGATGGCTACGCAGTATTTT. It is translated as CATRDLAGAGMATQYF.

This rearrangement joins TRBV4-2 to TRBJ2-6; D unresolved. Trimming shortened V by 0 bases and J by 4 bases, and 7 bases separated the two germline ends. CDR3 length: 15 residues. Germline V lookup: CDR1 LGHNA, CDR2 YNFKEQ. The CDR3 is CASSQDLTGANVLTF. The CDR3 DNA sequence: TGTGCCAGCAGCCAAGATCTTACCGGGGCCAACGTCCTGACTTTC.

V usage is TRBV7-9 and J usage is TRBJ1-1; the D is unclear. This CDR3 is 14 amino acids long. Deletions cut 1 base from V and 4 bases from J, with 10 bases between. Germline V gene lookup returns CDR1 SEHNR and CDR2 FQNEAQ (reference sequence). The CDR3 bases are TGTGCCAGCAGCTTAGGTGATGGCGGCACTGAAGCTTTCTTT. Protein sequence: CASSLGDGGTEAFF.

The chain recombines TRBV5-1 with TRBJ2-6; TRBD2 agrees at 7 bases. The CDR3 has 14 amino acids. The V gene end was trimmed by 0 bases and the J gene end by 11 bases; junction bases not matched to a gene: 5. Germline lookup yields CDR1 SGHRS and CDR2 YFSETQ. Written as DNA, the CDR3 is TGCGCCAGCAGCTTGGCAGGCCGGGAGGACGTCCTGACTTTC. Residues: CASSLAGREDVLTF.

The rearrangement links TRBV15 to TRBJ2-1, with 12 positions matching TRBD2. The CDR3 totals 16 residues. Trimming took 5 bases from V and 5 from J; bases not matched to a gene: 7. Germline CDR1 and CDR2: LNHNV and YYDKDF (reference sequence). CDR3 in amino acids: CATSGRLAGANNEQFF. The CDR3 coding sequence is TGTGCCACCAGCGGACGACTAGCGGGAGCCAACAATGAGCAGTTCTTC.

The sample holds a few counts of this clonotype. The DNA of the CDR3 is TGTGCCAGCAGTACAAACAGGGGGACTGAAAAACTGTTTTTT. Translating it yields CASSTNRGTEKLFF. The V call is TRBV27, the J call TRBJ1-4, with 8 positions matching TRBD1. V dropped 5 bases and J dropped 7; count of bases not matched to a gene: 6. In germline, CDR1 is MNHEY, CDR2 SMNVEV (reference sequence). The CDR3 extends over 14 amino acids.

The J gene is TRBJ2-3, the V gene TRBV7-2; 9 bases match TRBD2. The germline V gene encodes CDR1 SGHTA and CDR2 FQGNSA. The length of the CDR3 is 16 residues. The J segment lost 3 bases and the V segment lost 1 base, leaving 5 bases of the junction unmatched. This chain's CDR3 is CASSLVASGVTDTQYF. As DNA, the CDR3 is TGTGCCAGCAGCTTAGTAGCTAGCGGGGTAACAGATACGCAGTATTTT.

This clonotype has just a few counts. The rearrangement uses TRBV7-2 and TRBJ2-5; 9 bases fit TRBD2. After removal of 1 base from V and 12 bases from J, the junction contained 12 bases not matched to a gene. The germline CDR1 and CDR2 sequences are SGHTA and FQGNSA. CDR3 length: 15 residues. The CDR3 DNA sequence: TGTGCCAGCAGCTTAGGATCTAGCGGGGTAAAAAAAGAGTACTTC. Its protein is CASSLGSSGVKKEYF. The full variable domain, rest sourced from reference TRBV7-2 and TRBJ2-5, is GAGVSQSPSNKVTEKGKDVELRCDPISGHTALYWYRQSLGQGLEFLIYFQGNSAPDKSGLPSDRFSAERTGGSVSTLTIQRTQQEDSAVYLCASSLGSSGVKKEYFGPGTRLLVL.

V usage is TRBV6-6 and J usage is TRBJ1-1, with a tentative D call TRBD1 (6 bases). The germline CDR1 and CDR2 sequences are MNHNY and SVGAGI (reference sequence). The CDR3 has 10 residues. Between the trimmed V and J ends, which lost 6 bases and 11 bases, there was a span of 10 bases. CDR3 nucleotides: TGTGCCAGCAGCAGGGGTGAGGCTTTCTTT. This encodes CASSRGEAFF.